This T cell receptor beta chain derives from a study of blood T cell repertoires in COVID-19. Study-level information: The samples span acute and convalescent COVID-19 from the United States, Italy and Spain.

There are a few counts of this clone. Sequencing was performed with immunoSEQ multiplex PCR; in TCRdb, only in-frame clones are kept and a portion is missing. The sample holds some 300,000 clones, about 87% seen once. The CDR3 length is 15 residues. Germline loops: CDR1 SGDLS, CDR2 YYNGEE. V shed 4 bases and J shed 3 bases, with 17 bases lying between them. This sequence originates from a man aged 65 to 79 with acute or convalescent COVID-19. The specimen was peripheral blood. This chain connects TRBV9 to TRBJ2-7; D call uncertain. The CDR3 bases are TGTGCCAGCAGCACCAGCCCGACCGGAGACTACGAGCAGTACTTC. This codes for CASSTSPTGDYEQYF.